This T cell receptor (beta chain) was found in a study of regulatory T cells in long-lasting Graves disease. Turning to the study itself: Treatment with antithyroid drugs for over 5 years, together with positive TSH receptor antibodies, meant persistent Graves' disease.

Time point denoted: persistent/refractory GD, antithyroid drugs over 5 years with positive TRAb. PBMC-extracted RNA yielded the TCR library. Study-wide results and caveats: Newly diagnosed disease favored TRBV20-1 and TRBJ2-1 over persistent disease. More public clonotypes were shared by persistent patients (about 2,700) than by new patients (roughly 910).

Assembly of TCR beta libraries relied on iRepertoire HTBI primers together with Arm-PCR of CDR3 regions. As handled by the study authors: Identification yielded approximately 67 TRBV and 14 TRBJ segments across samples. Using its own MiXCR run on the multiplex PCR reads, TCRdb lists one record per CDR3 protein. These V and J calls are TCRdb output, not the study's own analysis. The sample holds about 430,000 distinct CDR3 sequences, over 20% seen once. This clonotype was observed a few times. What it recognizes is unknown. V lost 6 bases and J lost 2, with 15 bases in between. Germline V gene data show CDR1 as MNHEY and CDR2 as SMNVEV (reference sequence). CDR3 size: 15 residues.

The sequence was obtained from a female donor with Graves disease. The input for sequencing was peripheral blood mononuclear cells (PBMCs), taken when the disease was refractory, from a patient treated with antithyroid drugs. V usage is TRBV27 and J usage is TRBJ2-3; no reliable D call. In DNA form, the CDR3 reads TGTGCCAGCAGGGAAGGGCACACGCCCACAGATACGCAGTATTTT. Protein: CASREGHTPTDTQYF.